The 24 T cell receptor beta chains listed next were all sequenced from one sample in a study of human thymus T cells. Sequencing used immunoSEQ multiplex PCR; TCRdb keeps in-frame clones, though not all of them. Among tens of thousands of clones listed, 85% to 95% were seen once. The study used thymus tissue resected during corrective heart surgery. Sequencing was carried out using thymus tissue. The receptors shown here come from a girl under three years old with a congenital heart defect but otherwise immunologically healthy.

This chain uses TRBV5-4 with TRBJ1-3, with D possibly being TRBD1 (6 bases). The CDR3 has 15 residues. V was cut by 3 bases and J by 0 bases, with 10 bases left in between. Germline assignment: CDR1 SGHNT and CDR2 YYREEE (reference sequence). CDR3: CASSSTQGSGNTIYF. The CDR3 DNA is TGTGCCAGCAGCTCAACACAGGGCTCTGGAAACACCATATATTTT.

For the CDR3, the DNA is TGTGCCAGCAGCTTAACGGGACTAGCGGGAGCCCACGAGCAGTACTTC. It translates to CASSLTGLAGAHEQYF. V usage is TRBV7-6 and J usage is TRBJ2-5; 14 bases align to TRBD2. The end of the DNA fits TRBJ2-7 better, so the J call may be wrong. This CDR3 is built from 16 residues. Germline V gene lookup returns CDR1 SGHVS and CDR2 FNYEAQ.

The genes are TRBV29-1 and TRBJ1-2; D remains ambiguous. Germline values: CDR1 SQVTM, CDR2 ANQGSEA. This CDR3 is built from 14 residues. Trimming took off 1 base at V and 0 bases at J, with 9 bases between the two ends. The DNA of the CDR3 is TGCAGCGTTGAAGGCCAGCTATCTAACTATGGCTACACCTTC. Its protein is CSVEGQLSNYGYTF.

This clone was recorded only once. The J gene is TRBJ2-1, the V gene TRBV5-1; 7 bases map to TRBD2. Germline CDR1 is SGHRS and CDR2 is YFSETQ. Unmatched junction bases numbered 11, after V lost 4 bases and J lost 1 base. The CDR3 spans 17 residues. The CDR3 region is CASSPWGGSQSYNEQFF. The CDR3, as DNA: TGCGCCAGCAGCCCCTGGGGAGGGAGCCAGTCCTACAATGAGCAGTTCTTC.

The gene calls are TRBV29-1 and TRBJ1-2; maybe TRBD1 (5 bases). CDR1 and CDR2 (germline): SQVTM, ANQGSEA. This CDR3 has 13 residues. V dropped 6 bases and J dropped 3 bases, with 14 bases sitting between them. The DNA for the CDR3 is TGCAGCGTGTGGGTTGGGGACGACTATGGCTACACCTTC. Protein sequence: CSVWVGDDYGYTF. Filled out from reference TRBV29-1 and TRBJ1-2, the complete variable domain reads SAVISQKPSRDICQRGTSLTIQCQVDSQVTMMFWYRQQPGQSLTLIATANQGSEATYESGFVIDKFPISRPNLTFSTLTVSNMSPEDSSIYLCSVWVGDDYGYTFGSGTRLTVV.

This chain joins TRBV7-4 and TRBJ1-1; D gene unclear. Germline V CDR1 and CDR2: SGHVT, SQSDAQ. V was trimmed by 6 bases and J by 1 base, leaving 9 bases between them. CDR3 length: 13 residues. Here the CDR3 reads CASRQTANTEAFF. The CDR3 nucleotides are TGTGCCAGCAGACAAACAGCGAACACTGAAGCTTTCTTT.

The gene calls are TRBV11-2 and TRBJ1-5; 8 nucleotides agree with TRBD1. Germline CDR1 and CDR2: SGHAT and FQNNGV. J lost 5 bases, V lost 5 bases, and 8 bases had no gene match. The CDR3 is 15 amino acids. CDR3 protein: CASSRGQGRDQPQHF. The CDR3 region has the DNA TGTGCCAGCAGCCGTGGACAGGGAAGGGATCAGCCCCAGCATTTT.

The V call is TRBV7-7, the J call TRBJ2-7; TRBD2 aligns across 7 bases. From germline, CDR1 is SSHAT and CDR2 FNYEAQ (reference sequence). The V and J ends lost 5 bases and 2 bases, in that order; junction bases with no gene match: 9. CDR3 length equals 15 residues. CDR3 in DNA: TGTGCCAGCAGCGGGGGAGGGAAGGCGGCCTACGAGCAGTACTTC. Protein product: CASSGGGKAAYEQYF.

The chain carries TRBV28 and TRBJ2-7; 7 bases agree with TRBD1. CDR3 size: 15 residues. V lost 6 bases and J lost 2; bases outside the gene matches: 10. The germline V gene has CDR1 MDHEN and CDR2 SYDVKM. CDR3 amino acids: CASSPPGRGTYEQYF. The CDR3 region has the DNA TGTGCCAGCAGCCCTCCTGGCAGGGGGACCTACGAGCAGTACTTC.

The chain joins TRBV27 to TRBJ2-7; D uncertain. In germline, CDR1 is MNHEY, CDR2 SMNVEV (reference sequence). The CDR3 totals 14 residues. V was pared by 3 bases and J by 6 bases, with 15 bases between. In nucleotides, the CDR3 is TGTGCCAGCAGTTTCCGCCTTTTAGGGATCGAGCAGTACTTC. Translation: CASSFRLLGIEQYF.

V is TRBV7-8 and J is TRBJ2-2; D is unresolved. CDR1 is SGHVS and CDR2 is FQNEAQ in the germline V gene. V gave up 3 bases and J gave up 8 bases, with 7 bases separating them. The CDR3 is 12 residues long. The CDR3 is CASSLDKGELFF. The CDR3, as DNA: TGTGCCAGCAGCTTGGATAAAGGGGAGCTGTTTTTT.

V is TRBV5-1 and J is TRBJ2-7, with 8 nucleotides matching TRBD1. The CDR3 extends over 14 amino acids. J gave up 3 bases and V 4 bases, and 6 bases lay outside the gene matches. In germline, CDR1 is SGHRS, CDR2 YFSETQ. Here the CDR3 DNA reads TGCGCCAGCAGCGGGGACAGGCGACACTACGAGCAGTACTTC. It codes for CASSGDRRHYEQYF.

CDR3: CASSLEPRTSGRSNEQFF. CDR3 coding DNA: TGTGCCAGCAGCTTAGAGCCCCGGACTAGCGGGCGGTCCAATGAGCAGTTCTTC. The gene calls are TRBV7-9 and TRBJ2-1, with 11 positions matching TRBD2. The CDR3 runs 18 residues. J was trimmed by 6 bases and V by 1 base; bases with no gene match: 11. Germline loops: CDR1 SEHNR, CDR2 FQNEAQ (reference sequence).

The chain uses TRBV4-1 and TRBJ2-5, with D perhaps matching TRBD1 (7 bases). The DNA matches TRBJ2-7 better at its end, which makes the J call doubtful. The CDR3 is made up of 18 amino acids. Germline V gene data show CDR1 as MGHRA and CDR2 as YSYEKL. CDR3 loop: CASSQALPPGDSLYEQYF. Written as DNA, the CDR3 is TGCGCCAGCAGCCAAGCTCTGCCCCCGGGGGACAGCCTCTACGAGCAGTACTTC.

V and J are TRBV14 and TRBJ2-1; 7 nucleotides line up with TRBD2. V gave up 4 bases and J gave up 9 bases; unmatched junction bases: 9. This CDR3 is 14 amino acids long. Germline V gene lookup returns CDR1 SGHDN and CDR2 FVKESK. CDR3: CASSPERDGIEQFF. The CDR3 region has the DNA TGTGCCAGCAGCCCCGAGCGGGATGGTATTGAGCAGTTCTTC.

This chain links TRBV5-1 with TRBJ2-7; D possibly corresponds to TRBD2 (7 bases). The CDR3 runs to 13 residues. The germline V gene has CDR1 SGHRS and CDR2 YFSETQ. The V gene lost 5 bases and the J gene lost 3 bases, with 12 bases spanning the gap. In DNA, the CDR3 is TGCGCCAGCAGTGTCGGGGGGCTCTACGAGCAGTACTTC. As protein: CASSVGGLYEQYF.

The chain carries TRBV7-7 and TRBJ2-1; TRBD2 agrees at 7 bases. Per germline, CDR1 SSHAT and CDR2 FNYEAQ (reference sequence). This CDR3 has 18 residues. V dropped 1 base and J dropped 6; count of bases not matched to a gene: 15. CDR3 in amino acids: CASSLGGSGEGLCNEQFF. The CDR3 DNA reads TGTGCCAGCAGCTTAGGCGGTTCGGGGGAGGGCCTCTGCAATGAGCAGTTCTTC.

This chain connects TRBV7-6 to TRBJ2-3; possibly TRBD1 for D (5 bases). In germline, CDR1 is SGHVS, CDR2 FNYEAQ. The CDR3 is made up of 17 amino acids. The ends were cut back, 2 bases at V and 0 bases at J, with 15 bases in the middle. The CDR3 spells CASSLRAGIGSTDTQYF. CDR3 nucleotides: TGTGCCAGCAGCTTAAGAGCAGGGATCGGGAGCACAGATACGCAGTATTTT.

J is TRBJ1-4 and V is TRBV25-1; 9 bases fit TRBD1. The CDR3 spans 16 residues. Germline V gene sequence: CDR1 MGHDK, CDR2 SYGVNS. The trim removed 4 bases at V and 8 bases at J, leaving 11 bases unmatched. The DNA of the CDR3 is TGTGCCAGCAGTGCAAAAACGGGGACAGGGAACGAAAAACTGTTTTTT. Its translation is CASSAKTGTGNEKLFF.

The genes are TRBV27 and TRBJ1-2; D is ambiguous. V lost 5 bases and J lost 8, with 15 bases in between. Germline V gene data show CDR1 as MNHEY and CDR2 as SMNVEV (reference sequence). This CDR3 contains 13 residues. In DNA, the CDR3 is TGTGCCAGCAGTCCGCCTGGGGTCAGGGGCTACACCTTC. The encoded protein is CASSPPGVRGYTF.

The sample holds one count of this clone. Other DNA sequences from this sample encode an identical CDR3 as well. The chain uses TRBV27 and TRBJ1-1, with 7 bases that match TRBD1. CDR3 length: 13 amino acids. Per the germline V gene, CDR1 is MNHEY and CDR2 is SMNVEV (reference sequence). V shed 4 bases, J shed 5 bases, and the junction held 4 bases outside the gene matches. The CDR3 here is CASSYRGGTEAFF. CDR3 coding DNA: TGTGCCAGCAGTTACAGGGGTGGGACTGAAGCTTTCTTT.

This chain joins TRBV6-4 and TRBJ2-6; D ambiguous. Per the germline V gene, CDR1 is MRHNA and CDR2 is SNTAGT. This CDR3 spans 14 amino acids. V gave up 0 bases and J gave up 2 bases, with 2 bases separating them. The CDR3 sequence: CASSDSAGANVLTF. The CDR3 DNA is TGTGCCAGCAGTGACTCAGCTGGGGCCAACGTCCTGACTTTC.

This rearrangement joins TRBV19 to TRBJ1-2, with a tentative D call TRBD1 (6 bases). Germline CDR1 and CDR2: LNHDA and SQIVND (reference sequence). The length of the CDR3 is 17 residues. V shed 3 bases and J shed 0 bases, with 17 bases lying between them. CDR3 bases: TGTGCCAGTAGTATCTGGGACACCGGTCCGTCTAACTATGGCTACACCTTC. Residues: CASSIWDTGPSNYGYTF.

The rearrangement joins TRBV25-1 to TRBJ2-3, with 7 bases aligning to TRBD1. The CDR3 consists of 16 residues. Germline CDR1 MGHDK, CDR2 SYGVNS. Trimming took 5 bases from V and 7 from J; bases not matched to a gene: 15. CDR3 in DNA: TGTGCCAGCAGTATTACCCCCGGAACAGGGGAAAATACGCAGTATTTT. It is translated as CASSITPGTGENTQYF.